The 20 T cell receptor beta chains given below trace back to one sample, sequenced in a study of cytomegalovirus exposure and HLA in healthy donors (TCRdb year 2017). The library relied on the immunoSEQ multiplex PCR assay. A mixture of 60 forward primers for TCR Vbeta segments and 13 reverse primers for TCR Jbeta segments was used in the multiplex PCR. TCRdb limited this immuneACCESS table to in-frame rearrangements with V and J called. A share of clones is missing; checked studies link under half to unresolved V genes, and the rest is unexplained. This sample holds hundreds of thousands of clones; around 80% were observed only once. Together, the top ten hold approximately 0.6% of the sample. Source material: PBMCs. Receptor source: a man in his late teens or twenties in good health and CMV-seronegative.

The count of this clone is one. Other DNA variants within this sample encode the same CDR3. This chain links TRBV9 with TRBJ1-2; the D gene is possibly TRBD1 (5 bases). In germline, CDR1 is SGDLS, CDR2 YYNGEE. Trimming left V 0 bases short and J 3 bases short, with 6 bases between. The CDR3 sequence is 13 residues long. CDR3: CASSVGGDYGYTF. CDR3 DNA sequence: TGTGCCAGCAGCGTAGGGGGGGACTATGGCTACACCTTC. Combining the CDR3 with reference TRBV9 and TRBJ1-2 gives the whole variable domain DSGVTQTPKHLITATGQRVTLRCSPRSGDLSVYWYQQSLDQGLQFLIQYYNGEERAKGNILERFSAQQFPDLHSELNLSSLELGDSALYFCASSVGGDYGYTFGSGTRLTVV.

This chain uses TRBV7-9 with TRBJ1-5; TRBD1 agrees at 7 bases. V lost 4 bases and J lost 6; bases outside the gene matches: 6. This CDR3 spans 14 amino acids. Germline V gene data show CDR1 as SEHNR and CDR2 as FQNEAQ (reference sequence). The DNA of the CDR3 is TGTGCCAGCAGCTCAGCCGGGACAGCTCAGCCCCAGCATTTT. This gives the protein CASSSAGTAQPQHF.

The gene calls are TRBV6-1 and TRBJ2-7, with 7 nucleotides matching TRBD1. The germline V gene has CDR1 MNHNS and CDR2 SASEGT. V trimming: 7 bases; J trimming: 3 bases; junction bases outside the gene matches: 12. The CDR3 sequence is 15 residues long. The CDR3 nucleotides are TGTGCCAGCAAAAGAACCCGGGACAGTGACTACGAGCAGTACTTC. Its translation is CASKRTRDSDYEQYF.

V usage is TRBV30 and J usage is TRBJ2-2; 10 bases align to TRBD2. Germline V gene lookup returns CDR1 GTSNPN and CDR2 SVGIG (reference sequence). After removal of 3 bases from V and 1 base from J, the junction contained 14 bases not matched to a gene. The CDR3 spans 19 residues. Here the CDR3 DNA reads TGTGCCTGGAGAGGTAACCCGGGACTAGCGAGAAAGAACACCGGGGAGCTGTTTTTT. This codes for CAWRGNPGLARKNTGELFF.

The chain joins TRBV30 to TRBJ2-1, with a possible D match to TRBD2 (6 bases). Trimming removed 3 bases from V and 8 bases from J, with 20 bases in between. The germline V gene encodes CDR1 GTSNPN and CDR2 SVGIG (reference sequence). The CDR3 spans 15 residues. The CDR3 region is CAWRYPLGRTDEQFF. The CDR3 DNA reads as TGTGCCTGGAGGTACCCTCTCGGGAGAACCGATGAGCAGTTCTTC.

This clone was seen a few times. The chain couples TRBV9 to TRBJ1-1; 7 bases are a match to TRBD1. Germline V lookup: CDR1 SGDLS, CDR2 YYNGEE. The J segment lost 3 bases and the V segment lost 4 bases, leaving 3 bases of the junction unmatched. This CDR3 contains 13 residues. The CDR3 nucleotides read TGTGCCAGCAGCATCGACAGGGACACTGAAGCTTTCTTT. Amino acid sequence: CASSIDRDTEAFF. Full variable domain (rest looked up from reference TRBV9 and TRBJ1-1): DSGVTQTPKHLITATGQRVTLRCSPRSGDLSVYWYQQSLDQGLQFLIQYYNGEERAKGNILERFSAQQFPDLHSELNLSSLELGDSALYFCASSIDRDTEAFFGQGTRLTVV.

The chain combines TRBV7-3 with TRBJ2-1; 7 positions agree with TRBD2. The CDR3 contains 15 residues. The V gene end was trimmed by 10 bases and the J gene end by 6 bases; junction bases not matched to a gene: 15. The germline gives CDR1 SGHTA, CDR2 FQGTGA. In DNA form, the CDR3 reads TGTGCCACCGCTATCACCGGGACTACCATCAATGAGCAGTTCTTC. Its protein product is CATAITGTTINEQFF.

This chain uses TRBV28 with TRBJ2-1; TRBD1 matches 7 bases. Per germline, CDR1 MDHEN and CDR2 SYDVKM. V trimming: 10 bases; J trimming: 5 bases; junction bases outside the gene matches: 8. This CDR3 has 13 residues. The CDR3 is CATEAGGNNEQFF. The CDR3 DNA sequence: TGTGCCACCGAGGCAGGGGGAAACAATGAGCAGTTCTTC.

There are a few counts of this clone. The J gene is TRBJ1-5, the V gene TRBV5-6; 9 bases align to TRBD1. V dropped 4 bases and J dropped 4; count of bases not matched to a gene: 3. Germline loops: CDR1 SGHDT, CDR2 YYEEEE. The CDR3 extends over 14 amino acids. This chain's CDR3 is CASSAGTGNQPQHF. The CDR3 bases are TGTGCCAGCAGCGCCGGGACAGGGAATCAGCCCCAGCATTTT.

The J gene is TRBJ2-3, the V gene TRBV5-4, with 7 bases aligning to TRBD1. In germline, CDR1 is SGHNT, CDR2 YYREEE (reference sequence). There are 18 residues in the CDR3. Losses at the gene ends were 2 bases for V and 4 bases for J; bases not matched to a gene: 16. CDR3 sequence: CASSFSDRARGFADTQYF. CDR3 in DNA: TGTGCCAGCAGCTTCAGTGACAGGGCCAGGGGCTTTGCAGATACGCAGTATTTT.

The genes are TRBV6-1 and TRBJ2-2; TRBD2 agrees at 7 bases. V shed 7 bases and J 7 bases; nucleotides not matched to a gene: 12. The germline V gene has CDR1 MNHNS and CDR2 SASEGT. The CDR3 totals 15 residues. CDR3 DNA sequence: TGTGCCAGCACCCCGACTAGCCCCGTAGTCGGGGAGCTGTTTTTT. Amino acids: CASTPTSPVVGELFF.

This chain uses TRBV5-1 with TRBJ2-7; D is possibly TRBD1 (5 bases). Per germline, CDR1 SGHRS and CDR2 YFSETQ. The CDR3 totals 12 residues. V dropped 7 bases and J dropped 1 base, with 9 bases sitting between them. The CDR3 nucleotides are TGCGCCAGCGAAGGGGATTCCTACGAGCAGTACTTC. It is translated as CASEGDSYEQYF. Drawing the rest from reference TRBV5-1 and TRBJ2-7, the complete variable domain is KAGVTQTPRYLIKTRGQQVTLSCSPISGHRSVSWYQQTPGQGLQFLFEYFSETQRNKGNFPGRFSGRQFSNSRSEMNVSTLELGDSALYLCASEGDSYEQYFGPGTRLTVT.

This chain uses TRBV10-3 with TRBJ2-7, with D possibly matching TRBD1 (6 bases). CDR1 ENHRY and CDR2 SYGVKD come from the germline V gene. The germline V and J ends were trimmed by 2 bases and 0 bases, with 8 bases remaining between them. The CDR3 has 14 residues. CDR3 sequence reads: CAISEGQSSYEQYF. As DNA, the CDR3 is TGTGCCATCAGTGAGGGACAGAGCTCCTACGAGCAGTACTTC.

This clone showed up just a few times. This chain connects TRBV10-3 to TRBJ1-3; 10 bases line up with TRBD1. Germline V lookup: CDR1 ENHRY, CDR2 SYGVKD. The ends lost 10 bases at V and 9 bases at J; junction bases unmatched: 21. CDR3 size: 17 residues. CDR3: CATAPGQGTSRIGTIYF. DNA for the CDR3: TGTGCCACCGCGCCGGGACAGGGGACCAGTAGGATCGGCACCATATATTTT.

The CDR3 loop is CASSSAVGGPELNQPQHF. The CDR3 bases are TGTGCCAGCAGCTCCGCGGTGGGAGGGCCCGAGTTAAATCAGCCCCAGCATTTT. The rearrangement uses TRBV7-9 and TRBJ1-5; D unresolved. The CDR3 is made up of 18 amino acids. V was clipped by 4 bases and J by 4 bases, with 23 bases between them. CDR1 SEHNR and CDR2 FQNEAQ come from the germline V gene (reference sequence).

This chain links TRBV10-3 with TRBJ2-3; a possible D gene is TRBD2 (6 bases). V was pared by 0 bases and J by 7 bases, with 14 bases between. Germline assignment: CDR1 ENHRY and CDR2 SYGVKD. This CDR3 comprises 15 residues. This chain's CDR3 is CAISESEPGGHTQYF. CDR3 coding DNA: TGTGCCATCAGTGAGTCCGAACCCGGGGGTCATACGCAGTATTTT.

V and J are TRBV27 and TRBJ2-7; 7 bases are a match to TRBD1. Germline V gene lookup returns CDR1 MNHEY and CDR2 SMNVEV (reference sequence). Germline trimming cut 3 bases from V and 4 bases from J; bases unmatched to any gene: 6. The length of the CDR3 is 14 residues. The chain's CDR3 is CASSFRGKGYEQYF. CDR3 sequence (DNA): TGTGCCAGCAGTTTCAGGGGGAAAGGGTACGAGCAGTACTTC.

The chain uses TRBV5-5 and TRBJ1-1, with D uncertain. Trimming pared 2 bases from V and 2 bases from J, leaving 7 bases between. The CDR3 is made up of 13 amino acids. CDR1 and CDR2 (germline): SGHKS, YYEKEE (reference sequence). The CDR3 spells CASSFFRNTEAFF. The CDR3 coding sequence is TGTGCCAGCAGCTTTTTTAGAAACACTGAAGCTTTCTTT.

The chain has TRBV4-1 and TRBJ2-5; 10 bases are shared with TRBD2. The J call is doubtful: the DNA matches TRBJ2-7 better. Germline V gene lookup returns CDR1 MGHRA and CDR2 YSYEKL. The CDR3 has 17 residues. The CDR3 loop is CASSQPNSGRHSYEQYF. Here the CDR3 DNA reads TGCGCCAGCAGCCAACCTAATAGCGGGAGGCACTCCTACGAGCAGTACTTC.

V usage is TRBV27 and J usage is TRBJ1-5; 10 bases map to TRBD1. The CDR3 runs 19 residues. The junction had 14 bases not matched to a gene; V was cut back by 4 bases and J by 2 bases. The germline gives CDR1 MNHEY, CDR2 SMNVEV (reference sequence). CDR3: CASSYLLPGQGKGNQPQHF. CDR3 bases: TGTGCCAGCAGTTACCTCCTACCGGGACAGGGGAAAGGCAATCAGCCCCAGCATTTT.